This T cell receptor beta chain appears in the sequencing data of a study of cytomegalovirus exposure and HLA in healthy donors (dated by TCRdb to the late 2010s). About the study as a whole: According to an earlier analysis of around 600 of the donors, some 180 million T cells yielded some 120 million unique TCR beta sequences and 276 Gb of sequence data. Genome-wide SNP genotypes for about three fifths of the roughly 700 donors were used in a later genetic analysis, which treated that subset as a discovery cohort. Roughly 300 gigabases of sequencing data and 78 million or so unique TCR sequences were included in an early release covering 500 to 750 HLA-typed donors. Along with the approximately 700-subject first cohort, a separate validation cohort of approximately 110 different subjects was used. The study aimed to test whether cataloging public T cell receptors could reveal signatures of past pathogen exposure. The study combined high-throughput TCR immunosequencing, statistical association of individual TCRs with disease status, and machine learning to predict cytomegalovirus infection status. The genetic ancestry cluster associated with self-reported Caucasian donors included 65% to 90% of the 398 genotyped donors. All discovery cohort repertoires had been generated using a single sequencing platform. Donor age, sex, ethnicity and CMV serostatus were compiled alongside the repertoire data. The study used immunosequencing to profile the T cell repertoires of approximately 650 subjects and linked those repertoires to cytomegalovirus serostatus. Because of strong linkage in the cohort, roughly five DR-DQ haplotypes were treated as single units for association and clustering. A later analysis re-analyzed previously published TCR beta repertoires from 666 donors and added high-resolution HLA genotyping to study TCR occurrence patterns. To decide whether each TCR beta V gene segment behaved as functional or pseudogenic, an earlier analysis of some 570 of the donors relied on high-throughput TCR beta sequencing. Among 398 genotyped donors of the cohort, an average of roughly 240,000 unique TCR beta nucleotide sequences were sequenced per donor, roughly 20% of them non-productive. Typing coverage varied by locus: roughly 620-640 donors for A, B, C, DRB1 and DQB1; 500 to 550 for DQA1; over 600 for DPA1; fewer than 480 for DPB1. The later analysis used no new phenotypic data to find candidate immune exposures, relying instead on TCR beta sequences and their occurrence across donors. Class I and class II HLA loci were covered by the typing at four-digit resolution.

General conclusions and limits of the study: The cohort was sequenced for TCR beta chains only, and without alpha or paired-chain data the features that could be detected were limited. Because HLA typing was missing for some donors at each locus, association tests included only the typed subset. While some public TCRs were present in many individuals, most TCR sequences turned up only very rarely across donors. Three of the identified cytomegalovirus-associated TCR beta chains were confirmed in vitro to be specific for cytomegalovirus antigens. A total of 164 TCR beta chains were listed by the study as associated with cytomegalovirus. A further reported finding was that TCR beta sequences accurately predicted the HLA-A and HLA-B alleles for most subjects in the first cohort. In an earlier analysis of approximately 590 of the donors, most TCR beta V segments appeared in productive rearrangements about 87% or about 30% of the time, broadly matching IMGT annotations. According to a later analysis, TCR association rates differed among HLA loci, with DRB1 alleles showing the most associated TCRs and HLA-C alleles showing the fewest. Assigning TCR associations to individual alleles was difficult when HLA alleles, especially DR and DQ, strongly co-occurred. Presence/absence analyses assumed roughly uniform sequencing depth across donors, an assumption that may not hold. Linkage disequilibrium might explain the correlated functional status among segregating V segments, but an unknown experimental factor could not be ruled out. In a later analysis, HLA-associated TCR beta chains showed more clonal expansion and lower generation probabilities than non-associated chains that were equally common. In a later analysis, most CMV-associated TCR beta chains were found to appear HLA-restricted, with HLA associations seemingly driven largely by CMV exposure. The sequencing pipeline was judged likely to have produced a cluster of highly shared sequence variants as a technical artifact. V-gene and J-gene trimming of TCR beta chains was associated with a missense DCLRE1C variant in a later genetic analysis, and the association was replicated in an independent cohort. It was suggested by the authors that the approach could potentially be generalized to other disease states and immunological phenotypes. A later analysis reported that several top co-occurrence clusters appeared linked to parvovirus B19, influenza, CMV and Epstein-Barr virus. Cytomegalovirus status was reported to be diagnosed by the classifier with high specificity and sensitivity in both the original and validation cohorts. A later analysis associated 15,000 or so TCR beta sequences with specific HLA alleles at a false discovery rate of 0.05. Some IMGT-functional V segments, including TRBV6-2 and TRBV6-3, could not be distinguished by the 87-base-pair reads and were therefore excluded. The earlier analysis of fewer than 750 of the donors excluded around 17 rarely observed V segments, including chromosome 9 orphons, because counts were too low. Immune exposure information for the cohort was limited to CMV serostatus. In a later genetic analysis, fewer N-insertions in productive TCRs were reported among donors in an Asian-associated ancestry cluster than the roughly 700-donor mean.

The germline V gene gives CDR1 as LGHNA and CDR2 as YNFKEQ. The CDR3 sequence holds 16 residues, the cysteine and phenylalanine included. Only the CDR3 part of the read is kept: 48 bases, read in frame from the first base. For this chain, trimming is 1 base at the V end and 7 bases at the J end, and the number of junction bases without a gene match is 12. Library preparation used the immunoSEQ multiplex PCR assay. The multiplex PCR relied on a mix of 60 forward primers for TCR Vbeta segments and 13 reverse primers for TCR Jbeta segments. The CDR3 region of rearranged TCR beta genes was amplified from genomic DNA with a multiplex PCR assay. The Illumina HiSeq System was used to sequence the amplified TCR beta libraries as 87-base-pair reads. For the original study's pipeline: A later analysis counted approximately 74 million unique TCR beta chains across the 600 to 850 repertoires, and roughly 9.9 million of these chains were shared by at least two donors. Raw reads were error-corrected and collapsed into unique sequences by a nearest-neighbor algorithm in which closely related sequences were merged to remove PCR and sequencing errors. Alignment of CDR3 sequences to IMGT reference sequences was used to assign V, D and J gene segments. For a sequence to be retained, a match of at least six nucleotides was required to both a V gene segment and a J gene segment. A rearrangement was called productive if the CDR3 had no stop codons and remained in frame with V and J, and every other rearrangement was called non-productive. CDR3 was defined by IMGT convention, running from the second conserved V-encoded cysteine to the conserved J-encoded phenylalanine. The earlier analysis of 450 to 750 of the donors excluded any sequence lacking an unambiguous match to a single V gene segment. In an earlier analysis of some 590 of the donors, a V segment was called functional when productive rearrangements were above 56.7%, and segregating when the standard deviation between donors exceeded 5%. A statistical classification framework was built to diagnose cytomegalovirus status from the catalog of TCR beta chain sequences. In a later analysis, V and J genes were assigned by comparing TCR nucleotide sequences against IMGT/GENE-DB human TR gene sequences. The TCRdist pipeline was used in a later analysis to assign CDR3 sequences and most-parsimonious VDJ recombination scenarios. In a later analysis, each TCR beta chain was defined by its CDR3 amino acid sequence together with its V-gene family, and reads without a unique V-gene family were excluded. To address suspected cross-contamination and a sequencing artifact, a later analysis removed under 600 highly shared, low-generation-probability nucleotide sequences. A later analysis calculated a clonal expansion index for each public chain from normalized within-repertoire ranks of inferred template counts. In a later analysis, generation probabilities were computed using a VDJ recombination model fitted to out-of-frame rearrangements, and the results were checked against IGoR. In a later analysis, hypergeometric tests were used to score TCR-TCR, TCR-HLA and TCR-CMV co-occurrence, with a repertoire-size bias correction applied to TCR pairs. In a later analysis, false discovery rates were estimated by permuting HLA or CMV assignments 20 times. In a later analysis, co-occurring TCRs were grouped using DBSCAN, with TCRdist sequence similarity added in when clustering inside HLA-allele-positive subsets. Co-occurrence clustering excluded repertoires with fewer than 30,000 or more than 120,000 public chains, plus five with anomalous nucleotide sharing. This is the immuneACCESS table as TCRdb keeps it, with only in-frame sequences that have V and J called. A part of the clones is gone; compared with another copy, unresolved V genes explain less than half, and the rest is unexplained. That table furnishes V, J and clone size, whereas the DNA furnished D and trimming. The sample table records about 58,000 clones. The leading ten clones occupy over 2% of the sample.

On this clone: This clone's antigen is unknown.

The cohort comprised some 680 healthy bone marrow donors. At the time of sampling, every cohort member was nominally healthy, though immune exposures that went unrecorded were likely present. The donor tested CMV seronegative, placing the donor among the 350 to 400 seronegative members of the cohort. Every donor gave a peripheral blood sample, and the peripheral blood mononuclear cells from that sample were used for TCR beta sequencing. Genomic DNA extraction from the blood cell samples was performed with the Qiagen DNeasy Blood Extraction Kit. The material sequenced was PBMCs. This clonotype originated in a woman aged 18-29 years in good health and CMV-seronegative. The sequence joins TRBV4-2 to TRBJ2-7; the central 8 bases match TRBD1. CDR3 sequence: CASSQGSAVQGEEQYF. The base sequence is TGTGCCAGCAGCCAAGGGTCGGCCGTACAGGGGGAAGAGCAGTACTTC.